This T cell receptor (beta chain) is drawn from a study of T cell changes during pregnancy in multiple sclerosis. Assay: immunoSEQ multiplex PCR; the TCRdb copy retains only in-frame clones and omits some. The profile shows under 80,000 clones, approximately 94% of them singletons. Sequences were derived from peripheral blood, sampled in the third trimester of pregnancy. This sequence was found in a female donor with multiple sclerosis, enrolled in a pregnancy study.

The CDR3 nucleotides read TGTGCCAGCAGCTCTAGGGACAGCTCAAACTACAATGAGCAGTTCTTC. Residues: CASSSRDSSNYNEQFF. The V call is TRBV11-2, the J call TRBJ2-1, with TRBD1 matching over 7 bases. Germline V gives CDR1 SGHAT, CDR2 FQNNGV. The CDR3 contains 16 residues. Trimming took 4 bases from V and 3 from J; bases not matched to a gene: 9. The entire variable domain, with the rest obtained from reference TRBV11-2 and TRBJ2-1, is as follows: EAGVAQSPRYKIIEKRQSVAFWCNPISGHATLYWYQQILGQGPKLLIQFQNNGVVDDSQLPKDRFSAERLKGVDSTLKIQPAKLEDSAVYLCASSSRDSSNYNEQFFGPGTRLTVL.